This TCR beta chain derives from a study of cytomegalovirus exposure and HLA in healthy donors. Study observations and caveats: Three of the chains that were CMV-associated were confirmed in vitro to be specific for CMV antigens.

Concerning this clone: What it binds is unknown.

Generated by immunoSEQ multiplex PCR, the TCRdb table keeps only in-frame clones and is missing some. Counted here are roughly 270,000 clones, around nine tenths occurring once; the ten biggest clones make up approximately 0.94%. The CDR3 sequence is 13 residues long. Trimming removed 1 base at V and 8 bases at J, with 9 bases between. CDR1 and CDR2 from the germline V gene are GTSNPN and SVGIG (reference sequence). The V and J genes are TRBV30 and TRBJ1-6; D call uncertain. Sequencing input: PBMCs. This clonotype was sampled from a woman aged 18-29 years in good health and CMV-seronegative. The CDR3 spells CAWSGSTYSPLHF. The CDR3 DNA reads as TGTGCCTGGAGTGGAAGTACTTATTCACCCCTCCACTTT. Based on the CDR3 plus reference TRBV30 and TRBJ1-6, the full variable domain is SQTIHQWPATLVQPVGSPLSLECTVEGTSNPNLYWYRQAAGRGLQLLFYSVGIGQISSEVPQNLSASRPQDRQFILSSKKLLLSDSGFYLCAWSGSTYSPLHFGNGTRLTVT.